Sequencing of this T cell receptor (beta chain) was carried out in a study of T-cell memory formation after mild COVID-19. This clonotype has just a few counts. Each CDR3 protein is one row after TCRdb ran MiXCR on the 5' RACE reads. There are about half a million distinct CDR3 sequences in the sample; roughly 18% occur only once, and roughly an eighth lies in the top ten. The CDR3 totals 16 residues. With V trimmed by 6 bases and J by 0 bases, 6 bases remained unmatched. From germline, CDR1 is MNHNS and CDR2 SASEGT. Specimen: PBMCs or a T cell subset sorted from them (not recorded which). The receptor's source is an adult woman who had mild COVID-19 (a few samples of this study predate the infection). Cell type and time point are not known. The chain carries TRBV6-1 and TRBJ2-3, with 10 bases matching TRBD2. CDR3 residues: CASRDQTSGSTDTQYF. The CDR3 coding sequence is TGTGCCAGCAGGGACCAGACTAGCGGGAGCACAGATACGCAGTATTTT.